These 30 T cell receptor beta chains were all obtained from the same sample, sequenced in a study of blood T cells in healthy people across ages. A sample-barcoded 5' primer and a J-beta primer mix were used in a second PCR of about 6 to 12 cycles. TCRdb redid the calling of the 5' RACE reads with MiXCR, one entry per CDR3 protein. The table has a few hundred thousand distinct CDR3 sequences, approximately 52% seen once. What was sequenced was blood. All receptors derive from a man aged 60-69 years in good health.

The chain combines TRBV18 with TRBJ1-5; D is uncertain. V was clipped by 2 bases and J by 1 base, with 12 bases between them. This CDR3 has 16 amino acids. The germline V gene encodes CDR1 KGHSH and CDR2 LQKENI. CDR3 coding DNA: TGTGCCAGCTCACCATGGGCTCCAAGGAGCAATCAGCCCCAGCATTTT. It codes for CASSPWAPRSNQPQHF.

This rearrangement joins TRBV20-1 to TRBJ2-1; perhaps TRBD2 as D (6 bases). Looked up from germline, CDR1 is DFQATT and CDR2 is SNEGSKA (reference sequence). This CDR3 contains 15 residues. Trimming stripped 3 bases from V and 9 bases from J, with 21 bases between. DNA of the CDR3: TGCAGTGCTAGGGTCCTGAGCGGGCCCACTAGTGAGCAGTTCTTC. Its translation: CSARVLSGPTSEQFF.

The chain joins TRBV9 to TRBJ2-3; D perhaps matches TRBD2 (7 bases). CDR1 SGDLS and CDR2 YYNGEE come from the germline V gene. CDR3 length: 16 residues. The germline V and J ends were trimmed by 0 bases and 6 bases, with 17 bases remaining between them. The CDR3 loop is CASSVDAGARGDTQYF. CDR3 bases: TGTGCCAGCAGCGTAGACGCGGGGGCCCGTGGGGATACGCAGTATTTT.

The CDR3 DNA reads TGTGCCAGCAGCGTAGCGTCAGGGGGCTATGGTGGGGCCAACGTCCTGACTTTC. Translating gives CASSVASGGYGGANVLTF. This sequence joins TRBV9 and TRBJ2-6; 8 bases align to TRBD1. J gave up 3 bases and V 0 bases, and 8 bases lay outside the gene matches. Germline-derived CDR1 and CDR2 are SGDLS and YYNGEE. The length of the CDR3 is 18 residues.

V is TRBV12-3 or TRBV12-4 and J is TRBJ2-2, with D tentatively TRBD2 (6 bases). CDR3 length: 15 amino acids. Trimming stripped 3 bases from V and 4 bases from J, with 12 bases between. Here the CDR3 DNA reads TGTGCCAGCAGTTTTTATGGGGGACTCACCGGGGAGCTGTTTTTT. Its protein is CASSFYGGLTGELFF.

This clonotype has a count of ten or more. The chain recombines TRBV10-3 with TRBJ2-1; tentatively, D is TRBD1 (5 bases). The V gene lost 5 bases and the J gene lost 3 bases, with 14 bases spanning the gap. CDR1 and CDR2 from the germline V gene are ENHRY and SYGVKD. CDR3 length equals 15 residues. The CDR3 protein is CAISPDSNGYNEQFF. Written as DNA, the CDR3 is TGTGCCATCAGTCCCGACAGTAATGGCTACAATGAGCAGTTCTTC.

There are a few counts of this clonotype. The V gene is TRBV11-3, the J gene TRBJ2-1, with D perhaps matching TRBD2 (7 bases). Per the germline V gene, CDR1 is SGHNT and CDR2 is YENEEA. V was trimmed by 2 bases and J by 9 bases, leaving 11 bases between them. The length of the CDR3 is 13 residues. CDR3 nucleotide sequence: TGTGCCAGCAGCTTACGGGGGGCGAGTGAGCAGTTCTTC. It specifies CASSLRGASEQFF.

The rearrangement joins TRBV24-1 to TRBJ2-3, with a weak D call TRBD1 (5 bases). Germline V CDR1 and CDR2: KGHDR, SFDVKD. This CDR3 contains 14 residues. The ends were cut back, 2 bases at V and 7 bases at J, with 12 bases in the middle. CDR3 in DNA: TGTGCCACCAGTGATTCAGACCACAGGAATACGCAGTATTTT. It encodes CATSDSDHRNTQYF.

CDR3 residues: CASSKPTSSGANVLTF. Written as DNA, the CDR3 is TGCGCCAGCAGCAAACCGACCAGCTCTGGGGCCAACGTCCTGACTTTC. The chain uses TRBV5-1 and TRBJ2-6; no reliable D call. The germline V and J ends were trimmed by 4 bases and 0 bases, with 11 bases remaining between them. Germline CDR1 and CDR2: SGHRS and YFSETQ. This CDR3 has 16 amino acids.

This clonotype was seen only a few times. The rearrangement joins TRBV11-3 to TRBJ2-5, with D tentatively TRBD1 or TRBD2 (6 bases each). The V gene's germline CDR1 is SGHNT and CDR2 YENEEA. V gave up 1 base and J gave up 4 bases, with 13 bases separating them. The CDR3 has 15 amino acids. DNA for the CDR3: TGTGCCAGCAGCTTAGGAGGCAGGGGAGGAGAGACCCAGTACTTC. Amino acids: CASSLGGRGGETQYF.

This clonotype was picked up a small number of times. The V call is TRBV28, the J call TRBJ2-3; 9 nucleotides line up with TRBD2. After removal of 3 bases from V and 4 bases from J, the junction contained 20 bases not matched to a gene. The CDR3 is made up of 20 amino acids. CDR1 is MDHEN and CDR2 is SYDVKM in the germline V gene. The CDR3 sequence is CASSFQTVRTSDTDADTQYF. The CDR3 coding sequence is TGTGCCAGCAGTTTTCAAACAGTTAGGACTAGCGACACGGATGCAGATACGCAGTATTTT.

This sequence joins TRBV7-2 and TRBJ2-5; TRBD1 matches 8 bases. This CDR3 is 14 amino acids long. The trim removed 5 bases at V and 2 bases at J, leaving 4 bases unmatched. In germline, CDR1 is SGHTA, CDR2 FQGNSA. The CDR3 coding sequence is TGTGCCAGCAGCCCCGACAGGGGACAAGAGACCCAGTACTTC. It codes for CASSPDRGQETQYF.

V usage is TRBV5-1 and J usage is TRBJ2-3; 7 bases are shared with TRBD1. The V and J ends lost 4 bases and 2 bases, in that order; junction bases with no gene match: 4. Germline CDR1 and CDR2: SGHRS and YFSETQ. This CDR3 is 14 amino acids long. Here the CDR3 reads CASSGGQLTDTQYF. The CDR3 coding sequence is TGCGCCAGCAGCGGGGGACAGCTCACAGATACGCAGTATTTT.

This clonotype has only a few counts. The chain recombines TRBV6-1 with TRBJ1-5, with D hard to call. Germline lookup yields CDR1 MNHNS and CDR2 SASEGT. V lost 7 bases, J lost 3 bases, and 16 bases lay in between. This CDR3 has 15 residues. The CDR3 protein is CASTPSHGINQPQHF. The CDR3 region has the DNA TGTGCCAGCACCCCATCCCATGGTATCAATCAGCCCCAGCATTTT.

J is TRBJ1-2 and V is TRBV6-5; 7 positions agree with TRBD1. Germline loops: CDR1 MNHEY, CDR2 SVGAGI. The CDR3 is made up of 16 amino acids. J lost 8 bases, V lost 4 bases, and 16 bases had no gene match. The CDR3 nucleotides are TGTGCCAGCAGTTTACTACCCCAGGGCAAGGGGGCCGGCTACACCTTC. Protein product: CASSLLPQGKGAGYTF.

This clonotype came up a few times. A much larger clonotype is one base distant, so this may be a read error. The J gene is TRBJ2-6, the V gene TRBV7-3; D is ambiguous. CDR3 length equals 14 residues. V was shortened by 6 bases and J by 2 bases, with 8 bases between the two germline ends. Germline V gene data show CDR1 as SGHTA and CDR2 as FQGTGA. CDR3 residues: CASRANTGANVLTF. CDR3 sequence (DNA): TGTGCCAGCAGGGCTAATACTGGGGCCAACGTCCTGACTTTC.

The chain couples TRBV25-1 to TRBJ1-1; D gene ambiguous. V was cut by 3 bases and J by 4 bases, with 18 bases left in between. Germline CDR1 MGHDK, CDR2 SYGVNS. CDR3 length: 16 amino acids. As DNA, the CDR3 is TGTGCCAGCAGTGAGTCCTCAGAGGGTGTCGGCACTGAAGCTTTCTTT. It encodes CASSESSEGVGTEAFF.

The chain carries TRBV6-2 or TRBV6-3 and TRBJ1-3; D remains ambiguous. V dropped 0 bases and J dropped 2 bases, with 2 bases sitting between them. Germline V gene lookup returns CDR1 MNHEY and CDR2 SVGEGT. This CDR3 comprises 13 residues. The CDR3 loop is CASSYSTGNTIYF. In DNA, the CDR3 is TGTGCCAGCAGTTACTCGACTGGAAACACCATATATTTT.

The chain joins TRBV5-1 to TRBJ2-1; 8 bases map to TRBD2. The V segment lost 3 bases and the J segment 2 bases; nucleotides outside the gene matches: 1. The CDR3 has 14 amino acids. Germline CDR1 and CDR2: SGHRS and YFSETQ. The CDR3 here is CASSSGGTYNEQFF. The DNA of the CDR3 is TGCGCCAGCAGCTCGGGGGGGACCTACAATGAGCAGTTCTTC.

V gene TRBV18 combines with J gene TRBJ2-1, with TRBD2 matching over 8 bases. The germline gives CDR1 KGHSH, CDR2 LQKENI. The CDR3 has 15 amino acids. Trimming at V came to 5 bases and at J to 9 bases, leaving 12 bases not matched to a gene. CDR3 amino acids: CASSDRGGLLGEQFF. The CDR3 region has the DNA TGTGCCAGCTCAGACCGGGGGGGCCTTTTGGGTGAGCAGTTCTTC.

V is TRBV12-3 or TRBV12-4 and J is TRBJ2-4; 11 nucleotides align to TRBD2. The DNA end lines up better with TRBJ2-7; the J call may be wrong. The CDR3 runs 17 residues. In DNA, the CDR3 is TGTGCCAGCAGTTTAGGGCTAGCGGGAGGTTTGTCCTACGAGCAGTACTTC. It specifies CASSLGLAGGLSYEQYF.

This clonotype was counted between two and nine times. The rearrangement joins TRBV5-1 to TRBJ1-1; no clear D. This CDR3 is 14 amino acids long. Germline V gene sequence: CDR1 SGHRS, CDR2 YFSETQ. V was trimmed by 0 bases and J by 0 bases, leaving 6 bases between them. The CDR3 DNA reads TGCGCCAGCAGCTTGGCCAGCATGAACACTGAAGCTTTCTTT. Residues: CASSLASMNTEAFF.

This clonotype was counted only a few times. V gene TRBV20-1 combines with J gene TRBJ2-3; 9 bases are shared with TRBD1. The germline gives CDR1 DFQATT, CDR2 SNEGSKA (reference sequence). CDR3 length equals 16 residues. The V and J ends lost 0 bases and 6 bases, in that order; junction bases with no gene match: 10. CDR3 sequence (DNA): TGCAGTGCTAGAGATGTCTGGACAGGGGATAGTGATACGCAGTATTTT. It is translated as CSARDVWTGDSDTQYF.

Remarks on this clonotype: Mismatch with germline at one junction end may stem from a read error. Here the CDR3 DNA reads TGTGCCAGCACCCGGGACAGGGACGCTAACTATGACTACACCTTC. This sequence encodes CASTRDRDANYDYTF. This sequence joins TRBV2 and TRBJ1-2; 9 positions agree with TRBD1. Germline V gene lookup returns CDR1 SNHLY and CDR2 FYNNEI. This CDR3 is built from 15 residues.

This clonotype was counted only a few times. The chain carries TRBV6-2 or TRBV6-3 and TRBJ2-3; D is possibly TRBD2 (5 bases). Deletions cut 0 bases from V and 1 base from J, with 14 bases between. The CDR3 runs to 17 residues. Per the germline V gene, CDR1 is MNHEY and CDR2 is SVGEGT. The CDR3 here is CASSYSRVRRGTDTQYF. DNA of the CDR3: TGTGCCAGCAGTTACTCCCGGGTTAGGCGGGGCACAGATACGCAGTATTTT.

The chain recombines TRBV5-6 with TRBJ2-1; 7 bases fit TRBD1. CDR1 and CDR2 from the germline V gene are SGHDT and YYEEEE. The CDR3 contains 14 residues. V lost 1 base and J lost 5; bases outside the gene matches: 3. CDR3 nucleotide sequence: TGTGCCAGCAGCTTGTTGGGACAGAACAATGAGCAGTTCTTC. Protein: CASSLLGQNNEQFF.

This clonotype has a handful of counts. The chain couples TRBV28 to TRBJ2-4; tentative D call: TRBD2 (5 bases). CDR1 and CDR2 from the germline V gene are MDHEN and SYDVKM. Trimming took 5 bases from V and 1 from J, leaving 12 bases between them. This CDR3 region has 15 residues. In DNA, the CDR3 is TGTGCCAGCAGTCCCCTCGGGGAGGCCAAAAACATTCAGTACTTC. Its translation is CASSPLGEAKNIQYF.

In the case of this clonotype: One base away lies a much larger clone, so this may be a sequencing read error. V and J are TRBV7-2 and TRBJ2-4; no clear D. The CDR3 length is 14 residues. V lost 1 base, J lost 13 bases, and 17 bases lay in between. Per the germline V gene, CDR1 is SGHTA and CDR2 is FQGNSA. DNA for the CDR3: TGTGCCAGCAGCTTAGACCGCCAGACCTACGGGCAGTACTTC. Amino acids: CASSLDRQTYGQYF. The complete variable domain, with remaining parts taken from reference TRBV7-2 and TRBJ2-4, reads GAGVSQSPSNKVTEKGKDVELRCDPISGHTALYWYRQSLGQGLEFLIYFQGNSAPDKSGLPSDRFSAERTGGSVSTLTIQRTQQEDSAVYLCASSLDRQTYGQYFGAGTRLSVL.

The chain recombines TRBV29-1 with TRBJ1-3; D remains ambiguous. The ends were cut back, 2 bases at V and 4 bases at J, with 6 bases in the middle. Germline V lookup: CDR1 SQVTM, CDR2 ANQGSEA. There are 12 residues in the CDR3. Here the CDR3 DNA reads TGCAGCGTTGAACGGGAGGGAAACACCATATATTTT. This sequence encodes CSVEREGNTIYF.

The V and J genes are TRBV20-1 and TRBJ1-5; D may be TRBD1 (5 bases). The V and J ends lost 6 bases and 5 bases respectively, with 11 bases between them. The CDR3 is 12 residues long. Per germline, CDR1 DFQATT and CDR2 SNEGSKA (reference sequence). For the CDR3, the DNA is TGCAGTGCAGTAGAGGGGTATCAGCCCCAGCATTTT. This sequence encodes CSAVEGYQPQHF.